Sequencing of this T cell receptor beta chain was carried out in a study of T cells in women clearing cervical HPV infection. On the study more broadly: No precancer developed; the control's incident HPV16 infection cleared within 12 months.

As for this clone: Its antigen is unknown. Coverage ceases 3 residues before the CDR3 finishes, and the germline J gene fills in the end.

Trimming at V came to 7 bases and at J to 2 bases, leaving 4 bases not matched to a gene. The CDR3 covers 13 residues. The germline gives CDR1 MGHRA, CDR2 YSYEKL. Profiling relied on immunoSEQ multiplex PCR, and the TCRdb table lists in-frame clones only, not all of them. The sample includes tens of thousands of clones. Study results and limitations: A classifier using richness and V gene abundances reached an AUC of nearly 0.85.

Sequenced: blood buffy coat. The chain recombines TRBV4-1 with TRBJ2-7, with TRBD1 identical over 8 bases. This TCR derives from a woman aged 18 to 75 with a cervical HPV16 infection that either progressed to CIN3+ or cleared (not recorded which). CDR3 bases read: TGCGCCAGCATCCAGGGGGCAGCCTACGAG. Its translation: CASIQGAAYE. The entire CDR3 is CASIQGAAYEQYF.